The 22 T cell receptor beta chains given below trace back to one sample, sequenced in a study of T cell responses to AZD1222 COVID-19 vaccine. Only in-frame clones appear in the TCRdb table, and some are missing; sequencing was by immunoSEQ multiplex PCR. Here the sample spans more than 90,000 clones, about 86% being singletons. The material sequenced was peripheral blood, taken on day 0 of AZD1222 vaccination. The origin of the receptors is an adult in good health.

The chain joins TRBV14 to TRBJ2-7, with D unclear. CDR3 length equals 12 residues. The V gene lost 1 base and the J gene lost 1 base, with 2 bases spanning the gap. The germline CDR1 and CDR2 sequences are SGHDN and FVKESK. In DNA form, the CDR3 reads TGTGCCAGCAGCCAAGTGTCCTACGAGCAGTACTTC. Translation: CASSQVSYEQYF.

This clone has only one observation. V and J are TRBV9 and TRBJ1-1; D call uncertain. Germline lookup yields CDR1 SGDLS and CDR2 YYNGEE. The CDR3 loop spans 15 amino acids. V lost 3 bases to trimming and J lost 0 bases, with 12 bases between them. This CDR3 reads CASSAWTDLNTEAFF. The CDR3 region has the DNA TGTGCCAGCAGCGCTTGGACCGACCTGAACACTGAAGCTTTCTTT.

This clone has only one observation. V gene TRBV28 combines with J gene TRBJ2-5; 9 bases map to TRBD1. Germline-derived CDR1 and CDR2 are MDHEN and SYDVKM. This CDR3 is 14 amino acids long. V lost 5 bases and J lost 5; bases outside the gene matches: 6. CDR3 sequence reads: CASSTGQGLETQYF. In nucleotides, the CDR3 is TGTGCCAGCAGTACCGGACAGGGGTTGGAGACCCAGTACTTC. Together with reference TRBV28 and TRBJ2-5, the CDR3 gives the full variable domain: DVKVTQSSRYLVKRTGEKVFLECVQDMDHENMFWYRQDPGLGLRLIYFSYDVKMKEKGDIPEGYSVSREKKERFSLILESASTNQTSMYLCASSTGQGLETQYFGPGTRLLVL.

The chain links TRBV5-6 to TRBJ1-2, with D maybe TRBD1 (6 bases). CDR3 size: 15 residues. Per the germline V gene, CDR1 is SGHDT and CDR2 is YYEEEE. The V end lost 6 bases, the J end lost 4 bases, and 19 bases lay between the germline ends. The CDR3 protein is CASKLPGGGIYGYTF. The CDR3 DNA sequence: TGTGCCAGCAAACTTCCCGGAGGGGGGATCTATGGCTACACCTTC. The complete variable domain, with remaining parts taken from reference TRBV5-6 and TRBJ1-2, reads DAGVTQSPTHLIKTRGQQVTLRCSPKSGHDTVSWYQQALGQGPQFIFQYYEEEERQRGNFPDRFSGHQFPNYSSELNVNALLLGDSALYLCASKLPGGGIYGYTFGSGTRLTVV.

V gene TRBV18 combines with J gene TRBJ2-5; D is unresolved. This CDR3 is 12 amino acids long. V was shortened by 2 bases and J by 4 bases, with 5 bases between the two germline ends. Per the germline V gene, CDR1 is KGHSH and CDR2 is LQKENI. The CDR3 bases are TGTGCCAGCTCACCAAACCTAGAGACCCAGTACTTC. This sequence encodes CASSPNLETQYF.

The genes are TRBV7-3 and TRBJ2-2, with D perhaps TRBD1 or TRBD2 (5 bases each). Trimming took 3 bases from V and 7 from J, leaving 18 bases between them. The CDR3 totals 16 residues. Looked up from germline, CDR1 is SGHTA and CDR2 is FQGTGA. CDR3: CASSFPIGDGGGELFF. DNA for the CDR3: TGTGCCAGCAGCTTCCCCATAGGGGATGGGGGCGGGGAGCTGTTTTTT.

DNA for the CDR3: TGTGCCAGCAGCCAAGAGGCTGTCCGAGGAGGGGAGCTGTTTTTT. Its translation: CASSQEAVRGGELFF. The chain uses TRBV4-2 and TRBJ2-2, with unresolved D. CDR1 and CDR2 from the germline V gene are LGHNA and YNFKEQ. The length of the CDR3 is 15 residues. Trimming left V 0 bases short and J 8 bases short, with 13 bases between.

The chain uses TRBV19 and TRBJ1-2, with unresolved D. V dropped 3 bases and J dropped 3 bases, with 14 bases sitting between them. The germline V gene encodes CDR1 LNHDA and CDR2 SQIVND (reference sequence). This CDR3 has 15 amino acids. CDR3 sequence (DNA): TGTGCCAGTAGTATTTCTACCTCTGGCGACTATGGCTACACCTTC. Encoded protein: CASSISTSGDYGYTF.

The chain carries TRBV4-3 and TRBJ2-2; the match to TRBD1 covers 8 bases. The CDR3 contains 19 residues. V shed 5 bases, J shed 2 bases, and the junction held 16 bases outside the gene matches. Germline-derived CDR1 and CDR2 are LGHNA and YSLEER. In DNA, the CDR3 is TGCGCCAGCAGCGATTTTAGGGGAACACAGGGGGGCAACACCGGGGAGCTGTTTTTT. It yields the protein CASSDFRGTQGGNTGELFF.

CDR3 coding DNA: TGTGCCAGCAGCTTAGTAGTGGGGGGCAATCAGCCCCAGCATTTT. Protein product: CASSLVVGGNQPQHF. The rearrangement joins TRBV7-2 to TRBJ1-5; TRBD1 is a possible D gene (5 bases). Trimming left V 1 base short and J 2 bases short, with 9 bases between. Germline V gene data show CDR1 as SGHTA and CDR2 as FQGNSA. CDR3 length equals 15 residues.

V and J are TRBV10-2 and TRBJ2-2, with 7 positions matching TRBD2. V lost 9 bases and J lost 0; bases outside the gene matches: 4. This CDR3 is built from 14 residues. Germline CDR1 WSHSY, CDR2 SAAADI. CDR3 DNA: TGCGCCAGTAATAGCGGGTCGAACACCGGGGAGCTGTTTTTT. It encodes CASNSGSNTGELFF.

This clone has just one count. The chain combines TRBV11-2 with TRBJ2-1, with 9 nucleotides matching TRBD2. This CDR3 comprises 16 residues. The germline gives CDR1 SGHAT, CDR2 FQNNGV. J lost 2 bases, V lost 3 bases, and 5 bases had no gene match. The CDR3 region has the DNA TGTGCCAGCAGCTTTTCGACTAGCGGAGCCTACAATGAGCAGTTCTTC. Translating gives CASSFSTSGAYNEQFF.

This chain connects TRBV5-4 to TRBJ2-7; D is unclear. Germline CDR1 SGHNT, CDR2 YYREEE (reference sequence). V lost 0 bases and J lost 2, with 12 bases in between. The CDR3 is 15 amino acids. The CDR3 sequence is CASSLASGATYEQYF. The CDR3 coding sequence is TGTGCCAGCAGCTTGGCATCAGGCGCTACCTACGAGCAGTACTTC.

The chain carries TRBV11-2 and TRBJ1-1; weak D call: TRBD1 (6 bases). Germline V gives CDR1 SGHAT, CDR2 FQNNGV. The V end lost 5 bases, the J end lost 4 bases, and 17 bases lay between the germline ends. The CDR3 extends over 15 amino acids. CDR3 in DNA: TGTGCCAGCAGCCCGACAGGCCCGTGGGGCACTGAAGCTTTCTTT. Protein product: CASSPTGPWGTEAFF.

This sequence joins TRBV30 and TRBJ2-1; tentatively, D is TRBD1 (5 bases). The germline CDR1 and CDR2 sequences are GTSNPN and SVGIG (reference sequence). The CDR3 is made up of 15 amino acids. Trimming removed 3 bases at V and 0 bases at J, with 12 bases between. CDR3 amino acids: CAWSGRQSSYNEQFF. CDR3 nucleotides: TGTGCCTGGAGCGGCAGACAGAGCTCCTACAATGAGCAGTTCTTC.

The chain couples TRBV19 to TRBJ2-1; TRBD2 agrees at 9 bases. The V and J ends lost 3 bases and 2 bases, in that order; junction bases with no gene match: 5. The germline gives CDR1 LNHDA, CDR2 SQIVND (reference sequence). CDR3 length: 16 amino acids. The CDR3 nucleotides are TGTGCCAGTAGTATTTTCGGCGGGAGGGCCTACAATGAGCAGTTCTTC. Protein sequence: CASSIFGGRAYNEQFF.

The V gene is TRBV9, the J gene TRBJ1-1; tentatively, D is TRBD1 (5 bases). The CDR3 has 13 amino acids. Germline lookup yields CDR1 SGDLS and CDR2 YYNGEE. V was clipped by 3 bases and J by 4 bases, with 10 bases between them. CDR3 sequence (DNA): TGTGCCAGCAGCGCCCAGGGCGCCACTGAAGCTTTCTTT. Its protein product is CASSAQGATEAFF.

This clone was recorded once. The gene calls are TRBV28 and TRBJ2-7, with 8 positions matching TRBD2. Germline CDR1 reads MDHEN; CDR2 reads SYDVKM. The CDR3 sequence is 16 residues long. V gave up 4 bases and J gave up 1 base; unmatched junction bases: 9. The CDR3 protein is CASSSFYTSGSYEQYF. CDR3 nucleotides: TGTGCCAGCAGTTCCTTTTATACTAGCGGATCCTACGAGCAGTACTTC.

The chain uses TRBV28 and TRBJ2-5; 10 bases map to TRBD2. The CDR3 consists of 19 residues. CDR1 and CDR2 from the germline V gene are MDHEN and SYDVKM. V trimming: 6 bases; J trimming: 2 bases; junction bases outside the gene matches: 18. The CDR3 here is CASSLVPLAGATPQETQYF. The CDR3 nucleotides read TGTGCCAGCAGCCTCGTCCCCCTAGCGGGGGCCACTCCGCAAGAGACCCAGTACTTC.

The chain carries TRBV11-2 and TRBJ2-3; 7 nucleotides line up with TRBD2. J gave up 2 bases and V 5 bases, and 10 bases lay outside the gene matches. This CDR3 has 16 amino acids. CDR1 is SGHAT, CDR2 FQNNGV, per germline. The CDR3 DNA reads as TGTGCCAGCAGCCCCCTGGGGAGGGTTTTCACAGATACGCAGTATTTT. It specifies CASSPLGRVFTDTQYF.

This clone was seen a single time. The rearrangement links TRBV7-9 to TRBJ1-1, with D possibly being TRBD1 (6 bases). V dropped 5 bases and J dropped 4 bases, with 17 bases sitting between them. This CDR3 is built from 15 residues. Per the germline V gene, CDR1 is SEHNR and CDR2 is FQNEAQ (reference sequence). The CDR3 nucleotides are TGTGCCAGCAGCCCCCCGACGGGCAGGGGCACTGAAGCTTTCTTT. Its translation is CASSPPTGRGTEAFF.

V usage is TRBV28 and J usage is TRBJ1-5; 8 nucleotides line up with TRBD1. Germline V gene sequence: CDR1 MDHEN, CDR2 SYDVKM. The junction had 12 bases not matched to a gene; V was cut back by 3 bases and J by 2 bases. The CDR3 consists of 18 residues. The CDR3 loop is CASSFMHRGGRGNQPQHF. The CDR3 DNA reads as TGTGCCAGCAGTTTCATGCACAGGGGGGGACGGGGCAATCAGCCCCAGCATTTT.